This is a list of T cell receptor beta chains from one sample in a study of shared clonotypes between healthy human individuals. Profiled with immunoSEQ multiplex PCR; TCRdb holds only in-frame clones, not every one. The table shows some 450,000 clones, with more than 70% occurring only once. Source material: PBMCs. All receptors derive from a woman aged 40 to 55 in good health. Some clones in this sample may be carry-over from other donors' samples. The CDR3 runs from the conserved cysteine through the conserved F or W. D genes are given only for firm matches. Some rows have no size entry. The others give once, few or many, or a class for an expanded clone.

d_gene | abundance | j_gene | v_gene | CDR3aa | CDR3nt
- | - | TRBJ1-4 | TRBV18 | CASSPGLQNEKLFF | TGTGCCAGCTCACCAGGGTTACAAAATGAAAAACTGTTTTTT
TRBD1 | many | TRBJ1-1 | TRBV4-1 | CASSQGGLTGVTEAFF | TGCGCCAGCAGCCAAGGAGGGTTAACAGGGGTCACTGAAGCTTTCTTT
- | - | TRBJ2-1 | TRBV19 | CASSINGLLPEQFF | TGTGCCAGTAGTATTAACGGACTCCTTCCTGAGCAGTTCTTC
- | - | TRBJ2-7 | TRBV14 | CASSQVRYEQYF | TGTGCCAGCAGCCAAGTTAGATACGAGCAGTACTTC
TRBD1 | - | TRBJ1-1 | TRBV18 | CASLGQGAMNTEAFF | TGTGCCAGTCTTGGACAGGGGGCGATGAACACTGAAGCTTTCTTT
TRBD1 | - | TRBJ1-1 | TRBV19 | CASSKTLTGSEAFF | TGTGCCAGTAGCAAAACCCTGACAGGGTCTGAAGCTTTCTTT
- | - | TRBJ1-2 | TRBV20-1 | CSARPFYGYTF | TGCAGTGCCCGACCGTTCTATGGCTACACCTTC
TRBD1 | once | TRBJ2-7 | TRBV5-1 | CASSLGRGQGFYEQYF | TGCGCCAGCAGCTTGGGTCGGGGACAGGGGTTCTACGAGCAGTACTTC
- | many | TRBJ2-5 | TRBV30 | CAWSPSRGEQYF | TGTGCCTGGAGTCCCTCCAGGGGGGAGCAGTACTTC
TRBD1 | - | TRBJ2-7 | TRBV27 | CASSLRDGTGPYEQYF | TGTGCCAGCAGTTTAAGGGACGGGACAGGACCCTACGAGCAGTACTTC
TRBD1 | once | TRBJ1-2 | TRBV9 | CASSAGGQANYGYTF | TGTGCCAGCAGCGCCGGTGGACAGGCGAACTATGGCTACACCTTC
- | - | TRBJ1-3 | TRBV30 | CAWSVVGDTIYF | TGTGCCTGGAGTGTAGTTGGGGACACCATATATTTT
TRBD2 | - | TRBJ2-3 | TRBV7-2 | CASSLIAGGLTDTQYF | TGTGCCAGCAGCCTGATAGCGGGAGGACTCACAGATACGCAGTATTTT
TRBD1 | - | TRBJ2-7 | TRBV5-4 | CASSPHPGQSSYEQYF | TGTGCCAGCAGCCCGCACCCGGGACAGAGCTCCTACGAGCAGTACTTC
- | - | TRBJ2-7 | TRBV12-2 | CASRQRTAGTSGRGPPPEQYF | TGTGCAAGTCGCCAACGTACAGCCGGGACTAGCGGGAGGGGCCCCCCCCCGGAGCAGTACTTC
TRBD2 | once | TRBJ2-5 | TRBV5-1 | CASRPGSGSGFETQYF | TGCGCCAGCAGGCCGGGCAGCGGGAGTGGGTTTGAGACCCAGTACTTC
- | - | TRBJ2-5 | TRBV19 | CASSREFEETQYF | TGTGCCAGTAGTCGCGAGTTCGAGGAGACCCAGTACTTC
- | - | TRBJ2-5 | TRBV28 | CASSPPPGRETQYF | TGTGCCAGCAGCCCTCCCCCGGGGAGAGAGACCCAGTACTTC
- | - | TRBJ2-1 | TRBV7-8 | CASSWGWNEQFF | TGTGCCAGCAGCTGGGGGTGGAATGAGCAGTTCTTC
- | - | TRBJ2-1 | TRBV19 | CASSMTGGSYNEQFF | TGTGCCAGTAGTATGACAGGAGGCTCCTACAATGAGCAGTTCTTC
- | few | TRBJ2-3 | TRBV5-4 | CASSDGQLVGTDTQYF | TGTGCCAGCAGCGACGGACAGTTGGTGGGGACAGATACGCAGTATTTT
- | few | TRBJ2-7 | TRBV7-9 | CASRFNTASEQYF | TGTGCCAGCAGATTTAACACAGCTAGCGAGCAGTACTTC
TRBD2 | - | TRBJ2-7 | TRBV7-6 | CASSGAGGFNEQYF | TGTGCCAGCAGCGGAGCGGGGGGCTTCAACGAGCAGTACTTC
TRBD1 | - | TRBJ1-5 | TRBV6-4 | CASSGQGTSNQPQHF | TGTGCCAGCAGTGGACAGGGAACGAGCAATCAGCCCCAGCATTTT
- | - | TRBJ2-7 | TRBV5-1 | CASSPGALYEQYF | TGCGCCAGCAGCCCCGGGGCCCTCTACGAGCAGTACTTC
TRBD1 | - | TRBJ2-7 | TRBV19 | CASSIGTGESYEQYF | TGTGCCAGTAGTATAGGGACAGGGGAATCCTACGAGCAGTACTTC
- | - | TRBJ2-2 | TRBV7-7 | CASSRQKNTGELFF | TGTGCCAGCAGCCGACAGAAGAACACCGGGGAGCTGTTTTTT
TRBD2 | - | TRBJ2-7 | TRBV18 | CASSTTVGGGTSSYEQYF | TGTGCCAGCTCAACCACCGTCGGCGGGGGGACAAGCTCCTACGAGCAGTACTTC
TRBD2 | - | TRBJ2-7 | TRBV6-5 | CASSLWRGYEQYF | TGTGCCAGCAGTCTATGGCGGGGGTACGAGCAGTACTTC
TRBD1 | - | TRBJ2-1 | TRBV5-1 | CASSLATGGLLYNEQFF | TGCGCCAGCAGCTTGGCCACAGGGGGCCTACTTTACAATGAGCAGTTCTTC
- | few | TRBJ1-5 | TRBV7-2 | CASSFNGVSNQPQHF | TGTGCCAGCAGCTTCAACGGGGTAAGCAATCAGCCCCAGCATTTT
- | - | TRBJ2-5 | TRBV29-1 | CSVPRGEVQETQYF | TGCAGCGTCCCCAGGGGGGAGGTACAAGAGACCCAGTACTTC
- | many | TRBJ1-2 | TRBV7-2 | CASSLTPPGPYGYTF | TGTGCCAGCAGCTTAACACCTCCGGGGCCGTATGGCTACACCTTC
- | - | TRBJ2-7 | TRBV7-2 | CASSLSRVSYEQYF | TGTGCCAGCAGCTTATCCAGGGTATCCTACGAGCAGTACTTC
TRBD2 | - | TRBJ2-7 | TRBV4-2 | CASSHLSGRALYEQYF | TGTGCCAGCAGCCACCTTAGCGGGAGGGCCCTCTACGAGCAGTACTTC
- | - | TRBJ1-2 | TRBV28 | CASTRTGLTKGYTF | TGTGCCAGCACCCGAACAGGCCTCACCAAAGGCTACACCTTC